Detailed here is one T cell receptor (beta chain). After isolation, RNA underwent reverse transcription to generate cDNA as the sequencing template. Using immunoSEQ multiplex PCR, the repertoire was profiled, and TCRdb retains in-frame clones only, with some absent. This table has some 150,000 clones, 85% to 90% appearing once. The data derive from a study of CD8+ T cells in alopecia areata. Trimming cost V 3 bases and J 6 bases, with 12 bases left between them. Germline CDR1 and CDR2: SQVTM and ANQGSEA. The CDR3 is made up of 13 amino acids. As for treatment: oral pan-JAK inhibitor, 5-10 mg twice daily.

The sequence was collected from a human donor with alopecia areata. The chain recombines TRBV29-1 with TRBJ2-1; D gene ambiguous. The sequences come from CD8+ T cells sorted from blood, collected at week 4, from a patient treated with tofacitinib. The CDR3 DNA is TGCAGCGTTGATCCCTCCGGTGGCAATGAGCAGTTCTTC. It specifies CSVDPSGGNEQFF.